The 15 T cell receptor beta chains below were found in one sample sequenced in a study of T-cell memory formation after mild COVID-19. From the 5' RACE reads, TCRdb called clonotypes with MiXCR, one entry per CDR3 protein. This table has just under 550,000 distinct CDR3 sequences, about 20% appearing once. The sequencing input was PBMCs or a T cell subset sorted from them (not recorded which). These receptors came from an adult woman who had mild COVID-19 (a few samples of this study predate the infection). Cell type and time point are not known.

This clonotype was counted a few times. CDR3 region: CASSVGAGITTNEKLFF. DNA for the CDR3: TGTGCCAGCAGCGTAGGAGCGGGGATAACAACTAATGAAAAACTGTTTTTT. The V gene is TRBV9, the J gene TRBJ1-4; D uncertain. Germline CDR1 reads SGDLS; CDR2 reads YYNGEE. CDR3 length equals 17 residues. V was pared by 0 bases and J by 0 bases, with 12 bases between.

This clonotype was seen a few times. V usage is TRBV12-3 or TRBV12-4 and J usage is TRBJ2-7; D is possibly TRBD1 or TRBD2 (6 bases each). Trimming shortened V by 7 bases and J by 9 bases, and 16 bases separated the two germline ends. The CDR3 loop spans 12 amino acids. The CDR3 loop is CASNTGRLRQYF. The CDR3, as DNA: TGTGCCAGCAATACAGGGAGGTTGCGGCAGTACTTC.

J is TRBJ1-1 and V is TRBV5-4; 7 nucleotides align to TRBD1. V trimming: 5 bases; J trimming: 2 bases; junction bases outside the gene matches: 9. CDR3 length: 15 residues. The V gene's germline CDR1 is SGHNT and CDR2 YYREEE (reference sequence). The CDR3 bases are TGTGCCAGCAGTTCAGACAGGGCCATAAACACTGAAGCTTTCTTT. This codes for CASSSDRAINTEAFF.

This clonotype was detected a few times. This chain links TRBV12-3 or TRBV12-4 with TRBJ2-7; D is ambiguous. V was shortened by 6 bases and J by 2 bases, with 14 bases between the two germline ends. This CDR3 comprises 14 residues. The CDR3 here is CASSPGLFPYEQYF. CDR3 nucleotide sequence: TGTGCCAGCAGCCCAGGTCTCTTTCCCTACGAGCAGTACTTC.

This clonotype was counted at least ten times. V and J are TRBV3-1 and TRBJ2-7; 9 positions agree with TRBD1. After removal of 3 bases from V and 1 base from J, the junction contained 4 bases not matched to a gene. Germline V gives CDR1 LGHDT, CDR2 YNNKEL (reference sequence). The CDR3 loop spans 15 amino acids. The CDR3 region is CASSQPTGGSYEQYF. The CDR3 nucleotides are TGTGCCAGCAGCCAGCCGACAGGGGGGTCCTACGAGCAGTACTTC.

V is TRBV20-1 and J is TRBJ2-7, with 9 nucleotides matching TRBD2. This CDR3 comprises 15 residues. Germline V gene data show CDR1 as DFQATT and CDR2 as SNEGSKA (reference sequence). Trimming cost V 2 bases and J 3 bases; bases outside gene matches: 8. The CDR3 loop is CSARPYSGSGYEQYF. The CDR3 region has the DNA TGCAGTGCTAGACCCTATAGCGGGAGCGGCTACGAGCAGTACTTC.

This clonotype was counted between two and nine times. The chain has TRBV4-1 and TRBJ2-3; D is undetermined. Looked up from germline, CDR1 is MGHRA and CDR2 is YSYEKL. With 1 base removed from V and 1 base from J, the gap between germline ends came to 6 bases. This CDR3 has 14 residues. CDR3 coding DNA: TGCGCCAGCAGCCAAGTGACTGGCACAGATACGCAGTATTTT. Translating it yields CASSQVTGTDTQYF.

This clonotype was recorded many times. CDR3 sequence reads: CASTRETQYF. The CDR3 DNA is TGTGCCAGCACCCGTGAGACCCAGTACTTC. The rearrangement uses TRBV2 and TRBJ2-5; D not resolved. Germline CDR1 is SNHLY and CDR2 is FYNNEI. This CDR3 is built from 10 residues. Trimming removed 7 bases from V and 5 bases from J, with 5 bases in between.

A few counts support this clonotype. Here the CDR3 DNA reads TGTGCCAGCAGCCCCGCCGGACGGACAACTAATGAAAAACTGTTTTTT. The encoded protein is CASSPAGRTTNEKLFF. The V and J genes are TRBV12-3 or TRBV12-4 and TRBJ1-4; unclear D gene. The CDR3 is 16 amino acids. With 6 bases removed from V and 0 bases from J, the gap between germline ends came to 14 bases.

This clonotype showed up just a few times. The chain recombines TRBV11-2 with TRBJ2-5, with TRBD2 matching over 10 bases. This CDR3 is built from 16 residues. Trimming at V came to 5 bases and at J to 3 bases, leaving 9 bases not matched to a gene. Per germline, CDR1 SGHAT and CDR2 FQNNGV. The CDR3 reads CASSRRVLAGEETQYF. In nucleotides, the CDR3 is TGTGCCAGCAGCCGACGGGTGCTAGCGGGAGAAGAGACCCAGTACTTC.

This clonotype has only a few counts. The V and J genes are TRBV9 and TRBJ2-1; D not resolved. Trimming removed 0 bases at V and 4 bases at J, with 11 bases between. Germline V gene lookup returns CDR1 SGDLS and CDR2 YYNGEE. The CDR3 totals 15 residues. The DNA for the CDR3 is TGTGCCAGCAGCGTAGGGGGAATGAGTTACAATGAGCAGTTCTTC. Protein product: CASSVGGMSYNEQFF.

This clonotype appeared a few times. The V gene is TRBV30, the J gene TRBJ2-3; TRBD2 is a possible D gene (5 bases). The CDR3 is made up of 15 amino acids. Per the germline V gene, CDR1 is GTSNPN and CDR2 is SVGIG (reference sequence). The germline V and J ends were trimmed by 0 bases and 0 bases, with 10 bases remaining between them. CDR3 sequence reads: CAWSVVLGSTDTQYF. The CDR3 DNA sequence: TGTGCCTGGAGTGTAGTACTAGGAAGCACAGATACGCAGTATTTT.

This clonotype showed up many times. In DNA form, the CDR3 reads TGTGCCAGCAGCTTAGGATTCAGGGGGCTGCAGTATGGCTACACCTTC. This translates into CASSLGFRGLQYGYTF. This chain joins TRBV7-2 and TRBJ1-2; 8 bases agree with TRBD1. Germline V CDR1 and CDR2: SGHTA, FQGNSA. V gave up 1 base and J gave up 5 bases; unmatched junction bases: 9. The CDR3 is 16 residues long.

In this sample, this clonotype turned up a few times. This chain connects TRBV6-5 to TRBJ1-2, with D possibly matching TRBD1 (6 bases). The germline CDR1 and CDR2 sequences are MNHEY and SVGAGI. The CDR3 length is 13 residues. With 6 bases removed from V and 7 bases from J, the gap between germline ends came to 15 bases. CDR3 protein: CASRQGGSAGYTF. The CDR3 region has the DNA TGTGCCAGCAGACAAGGGGGATCGGCTGGCTACACCTTC.

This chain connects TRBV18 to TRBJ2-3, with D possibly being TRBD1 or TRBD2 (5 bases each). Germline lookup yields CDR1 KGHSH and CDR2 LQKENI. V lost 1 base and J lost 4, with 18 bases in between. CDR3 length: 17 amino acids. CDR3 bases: TGTGCCAGCTCACCACAAGAGGTGGGGGTAGGCCCAGATACGCAGTATTTT. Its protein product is CASSPQEVGVGPDTQYF. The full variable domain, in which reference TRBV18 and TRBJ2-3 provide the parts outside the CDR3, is NAGVMQNPRHLVRRRGQEARLRCSPMKGHSHVYWYRQLPEEGLKFMVYLQKENIIDESGMPKERFSAEFPKEGPSILRIQQVVRGDSAAYFCASSPQEVGVGPDTQYFGPGTRLTVL.